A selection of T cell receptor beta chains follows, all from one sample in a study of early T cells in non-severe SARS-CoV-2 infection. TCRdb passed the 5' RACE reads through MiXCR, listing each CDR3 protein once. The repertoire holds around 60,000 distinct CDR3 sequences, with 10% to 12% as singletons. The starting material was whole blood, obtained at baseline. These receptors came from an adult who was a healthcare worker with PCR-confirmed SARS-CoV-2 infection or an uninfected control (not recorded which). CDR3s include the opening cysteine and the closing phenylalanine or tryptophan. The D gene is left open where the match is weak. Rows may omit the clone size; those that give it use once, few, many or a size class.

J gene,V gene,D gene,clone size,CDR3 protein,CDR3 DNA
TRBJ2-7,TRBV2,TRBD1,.,CASSEGQGVSEQYF,TGTGCCAGCAGTGAAGGACAGGGGGTGTCCGAGCAGTACTTC
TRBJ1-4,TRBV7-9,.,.,CASSLYGEKLFF,TGTGCCAGCAGCTTATACGGGGAAAAACTGTTTTTT
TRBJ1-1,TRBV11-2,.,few,CASSPLGNTEAFF,TGTGCCAGCAGTCCCCTGGGGAACACTGAAGCTTTCTTT
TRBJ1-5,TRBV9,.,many,CASSVRGHTGYSNQPQHF,TGTGCCAGCAGCGTAAGAGGACATACAGGGTATAGCAATCAGCCCCAGCATTTT
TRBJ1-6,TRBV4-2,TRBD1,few,CASSQEGGANSPLHF,TGTGCCAGCAGCCAAGAAGGGGGCGCGAATTCACCCCTCCACTTT
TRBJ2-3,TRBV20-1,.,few,CSASPLGRGTDTQYF,TGCAGTGCTAGCCCTCTGGGGCGCGGCACAGATACGCAGTATTTT
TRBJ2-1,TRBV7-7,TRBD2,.,CASSLVAGVVGEQFF,TGTGCTAGCAGCTTAGTGGCGGGGGTGGTCGGTGAGCAGTTCTTC
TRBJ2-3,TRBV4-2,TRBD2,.,CASSLPTSGESTDTQYF,TGTGCCAGCAGTCTTCCGACTAGCGGGGAATCGACAGATACGCAGTATTTT
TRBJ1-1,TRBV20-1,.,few,CSARSLSVTEAFF,TGCAGTGCTAGGTCCCTATCCGTCACTGAAGCTTTCTTT
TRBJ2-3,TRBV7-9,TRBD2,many,CASSFSRSGGGDTQYF,TGTGCCAGCAGCTTCTCGAGGAGCGGGGGAGGGGATACGCAGTATTTT
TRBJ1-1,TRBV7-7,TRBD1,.,CASWDRPDTEAFF,TGTGCTAGCTGGGACAGGCCTGACACTGAAGCTTTCTTT
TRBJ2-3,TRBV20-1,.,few,CSARAPEVQRTDTQYF,TGCAGTGCTAGAGCCCCCGAGGTTCAACGCACAGATACGCAGTATTTT
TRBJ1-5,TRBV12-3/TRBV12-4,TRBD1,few,CASSRGQGLSNQPQHF,TGTGCCAGCAGTCGAGGACAGGGCCTTAGCAATCAGCCCCAGCATTTT
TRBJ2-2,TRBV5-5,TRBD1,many,CASSLTGANTGELFF,TGTGCCAGCAGCCTCACAGGGGCGAACACCGGGGAGCTGTTTTTT
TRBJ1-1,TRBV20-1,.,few,CSASATEMNTEAFF,TGCAGTGCTAGTGCGACAGAGATGAACACTGAAGCTTTCTTT